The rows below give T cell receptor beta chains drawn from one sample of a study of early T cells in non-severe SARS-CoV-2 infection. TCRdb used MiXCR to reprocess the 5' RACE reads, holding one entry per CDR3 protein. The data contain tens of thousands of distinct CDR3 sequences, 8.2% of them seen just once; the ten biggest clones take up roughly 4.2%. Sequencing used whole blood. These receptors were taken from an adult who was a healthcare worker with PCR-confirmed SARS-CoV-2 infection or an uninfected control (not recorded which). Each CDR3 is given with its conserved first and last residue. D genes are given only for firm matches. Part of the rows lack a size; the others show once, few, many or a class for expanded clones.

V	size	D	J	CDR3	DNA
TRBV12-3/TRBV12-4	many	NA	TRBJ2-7	CASSYAGADSYEQYF	TGTGCCAGCAGTTACGCTGGGGCGGACTCCTACGAGCAGTACTTC
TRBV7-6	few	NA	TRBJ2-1	CASSLGPGLSYNEQFF	TGTGCCAGCAGCTTAGGGCCAGGCCTTTCCTACAATGAGCAGTTCTTC
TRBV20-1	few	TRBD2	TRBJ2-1	CSAQSTSGRLNEQFF	TGCAGTGCCCAGTCGACTAGCGGGAGGTTGAATGAGCAGTTCTTC
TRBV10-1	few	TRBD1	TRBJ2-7	CASSKGTGYEQYF	TGCGCCAGCAGTAAGGGGACAGGCTACGAGCAGTACTTC
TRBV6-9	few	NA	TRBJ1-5	CASSYGRAIETRPQHF	TGTGCCAGCAGTTATGGGCGGGCAATTGAAACTCGGCCCCAGCATTTT
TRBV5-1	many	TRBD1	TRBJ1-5	CASSPDGQGNQPQHF	TGCGCCAGCAGCCCGGACGGACAGGGCAATCAGCCCCAGCATTTT
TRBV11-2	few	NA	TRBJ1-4	CASSFTTNEKLFF	TGTGCCAGCAGCTTTACCACTAATGAAAAACTGTTTTTT
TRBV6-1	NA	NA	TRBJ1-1	CASCLLGENTEAFF	TGTGCCAGCTGTCTCCTTGGGGAGAACACTGAAGCTTTCTTT
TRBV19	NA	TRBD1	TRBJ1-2	CASSSGTGRLGYGYTF	TGTGCCAGTAGTAGTGGGACAGGGCGCTTGGGATATGGCTACACCTTC
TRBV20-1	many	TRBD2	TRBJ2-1	CSASRAAGGIYNEQFF	TGCAGTGCTTCACGGGCGGCGGGAGGGATATACAATGAGCAGTTCTTC